The clone carrying this T cell receptor (beta chain) was recorded many times. Its matching antigen is unknown. This sample is part of a study of T cell repertoires in cytomegalovirus infection. The study's findings and limits: The study identified carriers of CMV plus the relevant HLA from cumulative public TCR beta family frequency.

TCRdb reprocessed the reads via MiXCR and lists one record per CDR3 protein. Among roughly 81,000 distinct CDR3 sequences listed, 3.5% to 4.5% were seen once. The length of the CDR3 is 13 residues. Germline V gene sequence: CDR1 SSHAT, CDR2 FNYEAQ (reference sequence). Trimming left V 1 base short and J 5 bases short, with 9 bases between. J is TRBJ2-7 and V is TRBV7-7; unclear D gene. The source of this sequence is a human donor in good health (CMV status not recorded). Some clones in this sample may be carry-over from other donors' samples. Sequenced material: PBMCs. CDR3 DNA sequence: TGTGCCAGCAGCTTAGTACCAGGTGACGAGCAGTACTTC. This gives the protein CASSLVPGDEQYF.